This TCR beta chain was profiled in a study of cytomegalovirus exposure and HLA in healthy donors. This CDR3 is built from 14 residues. Trimming removed 1 base at V and 4 bases at J, with 9 bases between. Germline lookup yields CDR1 MGHRA and CDR2 YSYEKL. General observations from the study: Most TCR beta V segments were productive about 90% or about 30% of the time in an earlier analysis.

Points on this clone: Antigen unknown.

With 60 Vbeta and 13 Jbeta primers, the PCR was carried out. Clones were sequenced by immunoSEQ multiplex PCR, and TCRdb holds only the in-frame ones, with some missing. The sample contains some 130,000 clones, around 75% of which appear only once. Sequencing input: PBMCs. V and J are TRBV4-1 and TRBJ2-3; no reliable D call. This receptor was taken from a man between 40 and 49 years old in good health and CMV-seronegative. Here the CDR3 reads CASSQVHAPDTQYF. In DNA, the CDR3 is TGCGCCAGCAGCCAAGTCCACGCGCCAGATACGCAGTATTTT.